The TCR beta chain described here comes from a study of blood T cell repertoires in COVID-19. Looking at the study overall: There were acute and convalescent COVID-19 samples, and they came from the United States, Italy and Spain. PBMCs, B-cell-depleted T cells, or T cells were the source of the cDNA or gDNA that made up the material.

The CDR3 loop spans 18 amino acids. V was clipped by 6 bases and J by 1 base, with 19 bases between them. Germline CDR1 is SNHLY and CDR2 is FYNNEI. The count of this clone is one. Methods used by the authors: Quantification of nucleated cells was approximated via reference gene primer amplification. Assay used: immunoSEQ multiplex PCR; TCRdb lists only in-frame clones, some missing. Clone size and the V and J calls come from that table; the DNA yielded D and trimming. The table has some 94,000 clones, about 70% seen once. The sequence came from a woman in her sixties in a cohort sampled during active or convalescent COVID-19. Sequenced material: peripheral blood. The rearrangement links TRBV2 to TRBJ2-6, with D tentatively TRBD2 (7 bases). In nucleotides, the CDR3 is TGTGCCAGCAGCGCGACTCAGGGGAGGGGGTCTGGGGCCAACGTCCTGACTTTC. It translates to CASSATQGRGSGANVLTF.